The rows below give T cell receptor beta chains drawn from one sample of a study of blood T cell repertoires in COVID-19. Sequencing was performed with immunoSEQ multiplex PCR; in TCRdb, only in-frame clones are kept and a portion is missing. The sample comprises approximately 84,000 clones, 80% of which are singletons, and roughly 15% rests with the top ten. The sample taken for sequencing was peripheral blood. All receptors come from a human donor in a cohort sampled during active COVID-19. CDR3s include the opening cysteine and the closing phenylalanine or tryptophan. D genes are given only for firm matches. For some rows the clone size is stated as once, few or many, or as a class when expanded; others skip it.

cdr3_aa: CASSTGGAGSNQPQHF
cdr3_nt: TGTGCCAGTAGTACAGGAGGGGCGGGAAGCAATCAGCCCCAGCATTTT
d_call: NA
j_call: TRBJ1-5
clone_size: NA
v_call: TRBV19

cdr3_aa: CASSLPTVNEKLFF
cdr3_nt: TGTGCCAGCAGTTTACCGACAGTTAATGAAAAACTGTTTTTT
d_call: NA
j_call: TRBJ1-4
clone_size: NA
v_call: TRBV28

cdr3_aa: CAWNRDRGEYEQYF
cdr3_nt: TGTGCCTGGAACCGGGACAGGGGGGAGTACGAGCAGTACTTC
d_call: TRBD1
j_call: TRBJ2-7
clone_size: NA
v_call: TRBV30

cdr3_aa: CASSPARGQPQHF
cdr3_nt: TGTGCCAGCAGCCCCGCGAGAGGTCAGCCCCAGCATTTT
d_call: NA
j_call: TRBJ1-5
clone_size: NA
v_call: TRBV7-9

cdr3_aa: CASSPPMGVQETQYF
cdr3_nt: TGCGCCAGCAGCCCCCCCATGGGAGTCCAAGAGACCCAGTACTTC
d_call: NA
j_call: TRBJ2-5
clone_size: NA
v_call: TRBV5-1

cdr3_aa: CASSSRADNQPQHF
cdr3_nt: TGTGCCAGCAGTTCGAGGGCAGACAATCAGCCCCAGCATTTT
d_call: NA
j_call: TRBJ1-5
clone_size: NA
v_call: TRBV28

cdr3_aa: CASSVGVSSNQPQHF
cdr3_nt: TGTGCCAGCAGCGTAGGAGTGTCTAGCAATCAGCCCCAGCATTTT
d_call: NA
j_call: TRBJ1-5
clone_size: few
v_call: TRBV9

cdr3_aa: CSAQGGDTQYF
cdr3_nt: TGCAGTGCCCAGGGGGGAGATACGCAGTATTTT
d_call: NA
j_call: TRBJ2-3
clone_size: NA
v_call: TRBV20-1

cdr3_aa: CASSPGGQASEQYF
cdr3_nt: TGTGCCAGCTCACCGGGAGGACAGGCGTCTGAGCAGTACTTC
d_call: NA
j_call: TRBJ2-7
clone_size: once
v_call: TRBV18

cdr3_aa: CASSPILAGVEDTQYF
cdr3_nt: TGCGCCAGCAGCCCAATACTAGCGGGAGTGGAAGATACGCAGTATTTT
d_call: TRBD2
j_call: TRBJ2-3
clone_size: once
v_call: TRBV4-1

cdr3_aa: CASKGTGGAYNEQFF
cdr3_nt: TGTGCCAGCAAGGGGACAGGGGGAGCTTACAATGAGCAGTTCTTC
d_call: TRBD1
j_call: TRBJ2-1
clone_size: NA
v_call: TRBV6-5

cdr3_aa: CSVGEAGTRGGYTF
cdr3_nt: TGCAGCGTCGGGGAAGCCGGGACGCGGGGCGGCTACACCTTC
d_call: NA
j_call: TRBJ1-2
clone_size: few
v_call: TRBV29-1

cdr3_aa: CASSQATGTTTNEQFF
cdr3_nt: TGCGCCAGCAGCCAGGCGACAGGGACAACTACAAATGAGCAGTTCTTC
d_call: TRBD1
j_call: TRBJ2-1
clone_size: few
v_call: TRBV4-1

cdr3_aa: CASSYSTGEKLFF
cdr3_nt: TGTGCCAGCAGTTACTCGACGGGGGAAAAACTGTTTTTT
d_call: NA
j_call: TRBJ1-4
clone_size: few
v_call: TRBV6-5

cdr3_aa: CASSSLQGNQPQHF
cdr3_nt: TGTGCCAGCAGCTCTTTACAGGGAAATCAGCCCCAGCATTTT
d_call: NA
j_call: TRBJ1-5
clone_size: once
v_call: TRBV7-9

cdr3_aa: CASSQYPGQGEVDEQFF
cdr3_nt: TGCGCCAGCAGTCAATATCCGGGACAGGGGGAAGTCGATGAGCAGTTCTTC
d_call: TRBD1
j_call: TRBJ2-1
clone_size: NA
v_call: TRBV23-1

cdr3_aa: CASSQQGSYNEQFF
cdr3_nt: TGTGCCAGCAGCCAACAGGGCTCCTACAATGAGCAGTTCTTC
d_call: NA
j_call: TRBJ2-1
clone_size: NA
v_call: TRBV2

cdr3_aa: CASRPTGGANVLTF
cdr3_nt: TGTGCCAGCAGGCCAACAGGGGGAGCCAACGTCCTGACTTTC
d_call: TRBD1
j_call: TRBJ2-6
clone_size: NA
v_call: TRBV2

cdr3_aa: CASSATGGPYNEQFF
cdr3_nt: TGTGCCAGCAGTGCGACGGGAGGGCCCTACAATGAGCAGTTCTTC
d_call: TRBD2
j_call: TRBJ2-1
clone_size: NA
v_call: TRBV2

cdr3_aa: CASRRQGERADTQYF
cdr3_nt: TGCGCCAGCAGACGACAGGGAGAGAGGGCAGATACGCAGTATTTT
d_call: TRBD1
j_call: TRBJ2-3
clone_size: NA
v_call: TRBV5-1

cdr3_aa: CASSGQEKTQYF
cdr3_nt: TGTGCCAGCAGCGGACAGGAAAAGACCCAGTACTTC
d_call: TRBD1
j_call: TRBJ2-5
clone_size: NA
v_call: TRBV2

cdr3_aa: CASSSAGVGHSNSPLHF
cdr3_nt: TGTGCCAGCAGTTCCGCGGGGGTGGGCCACTCCAATTCACCCCTCCACTTT
d_call: NA
j_call: TRBJ1-6
clone_size: few
v_call: TRBV28